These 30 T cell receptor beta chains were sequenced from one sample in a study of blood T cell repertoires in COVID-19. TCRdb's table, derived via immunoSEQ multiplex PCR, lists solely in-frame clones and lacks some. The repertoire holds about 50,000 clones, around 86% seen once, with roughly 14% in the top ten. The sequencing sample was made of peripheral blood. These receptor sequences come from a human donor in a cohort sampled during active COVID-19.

DNA of the CDR3: TGTGCCAGTAGGACTGGACAGAGTCCTAATGAAAAACTGTTTTTT. Protein sequence: CASRTGQSPNEKLFF. J is TRBJ1-4 and V is TRBV19; maybe TRBD1 (6 bases). From germline, CDR1 is LNHDA and CDR2 SQIVND (reference sequence). This CDR3 is built from 15 residues. Trimming cost V 6 bases and J 3 bases, with 14 bases left between them.

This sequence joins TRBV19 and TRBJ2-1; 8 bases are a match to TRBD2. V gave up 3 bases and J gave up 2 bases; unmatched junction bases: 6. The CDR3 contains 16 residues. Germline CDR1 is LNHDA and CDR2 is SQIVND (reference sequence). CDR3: CASSMGSGGTYNEQFF. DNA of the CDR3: TGTGCCAGTAGTATGGGGTCGGGGGGGACCTACAATGAGCAGTTCTTC. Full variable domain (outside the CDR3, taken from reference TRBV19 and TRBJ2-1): DGGITQSPKYLFRKEGQNVTLSCEQNLNHDAMYWYRQDPGQGLRLIYYSQIVNDFQKGDIAEGYSVSREKKESFPLTVTSAQKNPTAFYLCASSMGSGGTYNEQFFGPGTRLTVL.

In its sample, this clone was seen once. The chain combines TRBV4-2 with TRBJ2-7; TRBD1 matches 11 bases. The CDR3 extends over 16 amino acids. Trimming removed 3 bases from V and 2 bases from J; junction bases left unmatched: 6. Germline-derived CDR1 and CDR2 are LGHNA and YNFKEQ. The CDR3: CASSHPDRGRAYEQYF. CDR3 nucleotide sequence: TGTGCCAGCAGCCACCCGGACAGGGGGCGGGCCTACGAGCAGTACTTC.

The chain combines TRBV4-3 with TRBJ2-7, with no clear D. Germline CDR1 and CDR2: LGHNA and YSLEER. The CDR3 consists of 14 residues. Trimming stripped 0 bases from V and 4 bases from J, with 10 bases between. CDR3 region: CASSQDLGPYEQYF. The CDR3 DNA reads TGCGCCAGCAGCCAAGATCTCGGTCCGTACGAGCAGTACTTC.

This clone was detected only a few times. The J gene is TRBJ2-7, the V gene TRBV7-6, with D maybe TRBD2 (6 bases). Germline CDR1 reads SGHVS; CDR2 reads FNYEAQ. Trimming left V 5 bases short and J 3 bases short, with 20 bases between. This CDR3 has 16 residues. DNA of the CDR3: TGTGCCAGCAGCCCTCTCTCCGGGCAGGGAGGCTACGAGCAGTACTTC. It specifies CASSPLSGQGGYEQYF. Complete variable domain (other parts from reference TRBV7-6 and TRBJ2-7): GAGVSQSPRYKVTKRGQDVALRCDPISGHVSLYWYRQALGQGPEFLTYFNYEAQQDKSGLPNDRFSAERPEGSISTLTIQRTEQRDSAMYRCASSPLSGQGGYEQYFGPGTRLTVT.

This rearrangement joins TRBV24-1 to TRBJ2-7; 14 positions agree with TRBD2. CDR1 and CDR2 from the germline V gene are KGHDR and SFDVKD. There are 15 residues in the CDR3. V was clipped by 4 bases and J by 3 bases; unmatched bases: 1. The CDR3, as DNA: TGTGCCACCAGTGAGGGGACTAGCGGGAGCTACGAGCAGTACTTC. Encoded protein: CATSEGTSGSYEQYF.

DNA for the CDR3: TGTGCCAGCTCACCTCGAGGGGGTAGCGCTTTCTTT. This codes for CASSPRGGSAFF. The chain couples TRBV18 to TRBJ1-1; TRBD1 might be the D (6 bases). The CDR3 runs 12 residues. The V gene's germline CDR1 is KGHSH and CDR2 LQKENI. V gave up 3 bases and J gave up 11 bases, with 13 bases separating them.

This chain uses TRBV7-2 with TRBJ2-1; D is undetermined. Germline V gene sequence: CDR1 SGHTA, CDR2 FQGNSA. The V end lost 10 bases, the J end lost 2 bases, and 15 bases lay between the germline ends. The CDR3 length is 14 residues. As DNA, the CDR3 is TGTGCCACCCTGTCCTCCCAGACCTACAATGAGCAGTTCTTC. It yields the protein CATLSSQTYNEQFF.

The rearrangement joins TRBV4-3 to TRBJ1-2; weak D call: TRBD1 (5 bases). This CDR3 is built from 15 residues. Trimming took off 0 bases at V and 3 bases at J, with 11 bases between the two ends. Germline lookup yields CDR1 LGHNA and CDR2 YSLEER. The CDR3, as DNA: TGCGCCAGCAGCCAAGATGGGGGGAGCGACTATGGCTACACCTTC. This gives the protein CASSQDGGSDYGYTF.

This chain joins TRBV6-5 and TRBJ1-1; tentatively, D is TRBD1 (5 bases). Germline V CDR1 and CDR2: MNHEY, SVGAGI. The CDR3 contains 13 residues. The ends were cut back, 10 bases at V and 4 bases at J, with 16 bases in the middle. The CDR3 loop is CATSNRPSTEAFF. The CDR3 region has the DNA TGTGCCACCTCGAACAGGCCATCCACTGAAGCTTTCTTT.

The CDR3 nucleotides are TGTGCCAGCAGTTCCACATCGGATACGCAGTATTTT. Encoded protein: CASSSTSDTQYF. The chain uses TRBV12-3 or TRBV12-4 and TRBJ2-3; D is undetermined. This CDR3 region has 12 residues. Trimming pared 4 bases from V and 6 bases from J, leaving 8 bases between.

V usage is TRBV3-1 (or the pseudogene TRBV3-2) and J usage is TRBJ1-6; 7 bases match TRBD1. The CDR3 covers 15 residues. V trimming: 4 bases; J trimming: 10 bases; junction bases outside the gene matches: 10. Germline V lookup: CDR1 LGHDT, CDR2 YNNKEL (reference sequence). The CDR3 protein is CASSLDRNPRSPLHF. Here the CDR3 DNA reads TGTGCCAGCAGCCTGGACAGGAACCCTCGGTCACCCCTCCACTTT.

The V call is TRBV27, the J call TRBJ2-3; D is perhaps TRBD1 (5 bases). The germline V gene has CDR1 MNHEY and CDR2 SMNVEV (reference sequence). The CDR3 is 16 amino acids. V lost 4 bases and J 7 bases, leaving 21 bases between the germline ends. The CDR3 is CASSSAGHQVSYTQYF. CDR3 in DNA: TGTGCCAGCAGTTCTGCTGGACACCAGGTTTCCTATACGCAGTATTTT.

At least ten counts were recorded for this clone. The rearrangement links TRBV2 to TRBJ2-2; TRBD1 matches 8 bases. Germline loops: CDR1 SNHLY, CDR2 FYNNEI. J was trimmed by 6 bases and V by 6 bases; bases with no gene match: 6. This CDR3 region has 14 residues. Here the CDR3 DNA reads TGTGCCAGCAGCGCGACAGGGGAGCCCGGGGAGCTGTTTTTT. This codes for CASSATGEPGELFF.

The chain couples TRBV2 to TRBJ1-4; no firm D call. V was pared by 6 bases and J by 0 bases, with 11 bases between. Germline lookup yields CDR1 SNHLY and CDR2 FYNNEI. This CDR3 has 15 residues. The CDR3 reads CASRAKSATNEKLFF. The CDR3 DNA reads TGTGCCAGCAGAGCGAAATCTGCAACTAATGAAAAACTGTTTTTT.

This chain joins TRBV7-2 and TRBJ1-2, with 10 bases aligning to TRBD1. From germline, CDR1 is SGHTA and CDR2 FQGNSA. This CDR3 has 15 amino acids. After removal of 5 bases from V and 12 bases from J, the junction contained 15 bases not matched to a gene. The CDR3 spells CASSQGGTGVGRHTF. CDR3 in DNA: TGTGCCAGCAGCCAAGGCGGGACAGGGGTTGGTCGCCACACCTTC.

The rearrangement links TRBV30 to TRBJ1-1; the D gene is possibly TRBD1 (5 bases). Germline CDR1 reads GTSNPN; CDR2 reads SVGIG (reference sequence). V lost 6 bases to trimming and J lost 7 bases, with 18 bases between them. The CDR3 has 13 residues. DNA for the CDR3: TGTGCCTGCCGCGTGGGGGGTGGGAATGAAGCTTTCTTT. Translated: CACRVGGGNEAFF.

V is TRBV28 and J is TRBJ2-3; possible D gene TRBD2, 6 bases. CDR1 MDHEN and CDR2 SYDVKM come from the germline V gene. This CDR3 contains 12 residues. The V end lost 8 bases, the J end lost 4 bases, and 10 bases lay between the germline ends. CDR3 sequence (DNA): TGTGCCAGCTCCTGGGGGGCAGATACGCAGTATTTT. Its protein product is CASSWGADTQYF.

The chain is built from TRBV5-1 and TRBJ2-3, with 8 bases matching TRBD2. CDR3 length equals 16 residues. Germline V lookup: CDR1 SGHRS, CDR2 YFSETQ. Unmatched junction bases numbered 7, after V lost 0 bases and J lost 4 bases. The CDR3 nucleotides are TGCGCCAGCAGCTTGGATGCGGGGGGAAAAGCAGATACGCAGTATTTT. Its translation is CASSLDAGGKADTQYF.

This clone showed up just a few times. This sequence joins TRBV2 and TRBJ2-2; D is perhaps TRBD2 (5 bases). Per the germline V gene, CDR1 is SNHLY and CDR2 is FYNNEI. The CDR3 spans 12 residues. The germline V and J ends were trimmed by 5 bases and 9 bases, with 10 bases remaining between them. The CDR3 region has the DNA TGTGCCAGCAGTCAGTCTAGCCGGGAGCTGTTTTTT. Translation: CASSQSSRELFF.

Here the CDR3 DNA reads TGTGCCAGCAGAACAACAGGCGGAGAGACCCAGTACTTC. Protein sequence: CASRTTGGETQYF. The chain is built from TRBV12-3 or TRBV12-4 and TRBJ2-5, with D perhaps matching TRBD1 (5 bases). V dropped 6 bases and J dropped 4 bases, with 12 bases sitting between them. This CDR3 is 13 amino acids long.

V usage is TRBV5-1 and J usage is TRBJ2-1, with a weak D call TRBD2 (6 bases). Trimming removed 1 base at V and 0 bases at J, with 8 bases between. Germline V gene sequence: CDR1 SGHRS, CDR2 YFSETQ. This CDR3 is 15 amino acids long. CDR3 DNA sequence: TGCGCCAGCAGCTTGTTTAGCGGCTCCTACAATGAGCAGTTCTTC. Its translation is CASSLFSGSYNEQFF.

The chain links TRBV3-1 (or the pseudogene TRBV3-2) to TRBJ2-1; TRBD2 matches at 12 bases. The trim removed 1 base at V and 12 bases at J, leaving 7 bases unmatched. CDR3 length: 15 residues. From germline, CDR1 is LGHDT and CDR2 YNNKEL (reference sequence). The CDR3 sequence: CASSQAPLAGGRQFF. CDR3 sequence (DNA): TGTGCCAGCAGCCAAGCTCCCCTAGCGGGAGGGAGGCAGTTCTTC.

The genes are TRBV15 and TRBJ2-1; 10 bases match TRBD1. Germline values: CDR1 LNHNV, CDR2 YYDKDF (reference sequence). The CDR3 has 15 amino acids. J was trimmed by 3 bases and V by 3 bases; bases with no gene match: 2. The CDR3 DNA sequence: TGTGCCACCAGCAGGGACAGGGGGTTCTACAATGAGCAGTTCTTC. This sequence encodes CATSRDRGFYNEQFF.

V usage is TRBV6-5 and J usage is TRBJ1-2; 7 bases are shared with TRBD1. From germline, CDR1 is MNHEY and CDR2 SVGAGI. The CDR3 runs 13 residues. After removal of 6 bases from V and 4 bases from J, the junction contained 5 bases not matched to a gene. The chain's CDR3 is CASRKEGAYGYTF. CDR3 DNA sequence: TGTGCCAGCAGGAAGGAGGGGGCCTATGGCTACACCTTC.

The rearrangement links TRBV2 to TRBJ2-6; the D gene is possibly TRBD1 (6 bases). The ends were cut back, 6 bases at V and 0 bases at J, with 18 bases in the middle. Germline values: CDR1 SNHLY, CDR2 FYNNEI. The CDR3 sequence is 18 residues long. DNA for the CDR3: TGTGCCAGCAGCGTATACAGGGTGCCTGTCTCTGGGGCCAACGTCCTGACTTTC. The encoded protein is CASSVYRVPVSGANVLTF.

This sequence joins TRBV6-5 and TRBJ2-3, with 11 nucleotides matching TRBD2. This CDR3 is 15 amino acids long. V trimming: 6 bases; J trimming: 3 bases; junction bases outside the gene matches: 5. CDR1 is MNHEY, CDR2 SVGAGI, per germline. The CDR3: CASRQGLAVTDTQYF. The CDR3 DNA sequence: TGTGCCAGCAGACAGGGACTAGCGGTTACAGATACGCAGTATTTT.

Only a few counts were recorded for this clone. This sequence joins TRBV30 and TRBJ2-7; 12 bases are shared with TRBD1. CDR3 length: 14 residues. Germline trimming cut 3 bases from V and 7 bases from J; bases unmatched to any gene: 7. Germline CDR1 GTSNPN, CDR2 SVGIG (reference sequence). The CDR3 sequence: CAWRRGQGAREQYF. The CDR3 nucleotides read TGTGCCTGGAGAAGGGGACAGGGGGCTCGGGAGCAGTACTTC.

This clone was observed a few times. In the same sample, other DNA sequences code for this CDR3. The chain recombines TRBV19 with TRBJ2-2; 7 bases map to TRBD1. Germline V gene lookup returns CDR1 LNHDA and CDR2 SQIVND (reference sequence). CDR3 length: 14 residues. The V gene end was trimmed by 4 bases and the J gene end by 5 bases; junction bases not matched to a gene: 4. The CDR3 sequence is CASSRDRDTGELFF. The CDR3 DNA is TGTGCCAGTAGTAGGGACAGAGATACCGGGGAGCTGTTTTTT.

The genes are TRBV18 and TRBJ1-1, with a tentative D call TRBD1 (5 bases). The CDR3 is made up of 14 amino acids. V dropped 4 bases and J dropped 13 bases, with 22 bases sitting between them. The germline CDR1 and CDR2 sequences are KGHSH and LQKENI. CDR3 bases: TGTGCCAGCTCACTAGAACACAAGGAAACAGGTGGTTTCTTT. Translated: CASSLEHKETGGFF.